This is a list of T cell receptor beta chains from one sample in a study of T cell responses to AZD1222 COVID-19 vaccine. Produced via immunoSEQ multiplex PCR; TCRdb's table is partial and in-frame only. The table has some 58,000 clones, about 80% seen once. Sequenced material: peripheral blood, taken 28 days after the second AZD1222 dose. Receptors were obtained from an adult who received the AZD1222 COVID-19 vaccine. CDR3s include the opening cysteine and the closing phenylalanine or tryptophan. The order of the fields is clone size, J gene, D gene, V gene, CDR3 protein, CDR3 DNA. D genes are given only for firm matches. Not every row has a clone size; where given, it reads once, few, many or a size class.

clone_size: -; j_call: TRBJ1-4; d_call: TRBD1; v_call: TRBV10-1; cdr3_aa: CASSDRGQGNEKLFF; cdr3_nt: TGCGCCAGCAGTGATAGGGGACAGGGAAATGAAAAACTGTTTTTT
clone_size: -; j_call: TRBJ1-4; d_call: -; v_call: TRBV30; cdr3_aa: CAWNPKTTNEKLFF; cdr3_nt: TGTGCCTGGAATCCAAAGACAACTAATGAAAAACTGTTTTTT
clone_size: -; j_call: TRBJ1-2; d_call: -; v_call: TRBV5-5; cdr3_aa: CASSPQTLIYGYTF; cdr3_nt: TGTGCCAGCAGCCCCCAAACGCTGATCTATGGCTACACCTTC
clone_size: -; j_call: TRBJ2-7; d_call: -; v_call: TRBV7-2; cdr3_aa: CASSLEVEQYF; cdr3_nt: TGTGCCAGCAGCTTAGAAGTCGAGCAGTACTTC
clone_size: -; j_call: TRBJ1-2; d_call: -; v_call: TRBV19; cdr3_aa: CASSPLLLGVSSNYGYTF; cdr3_nt: TGTGCCAGTAGTCCCCTCCTCCTTGGGGTCTCGTCTAACTATGGCTACACCTTC
clone_size: -; j_call: TRBJ2-5; d_call: TRBD2; v_call: TRBV28; cdr3_aa: CASSSSLAETQYF; cdr3_nt: TGTGCCAGCAGCTCATCACTAGCGGAGACCCAGTACTTC
clone_size: -; j_call: TRBJ1-5; d_call: -; v_call: TRBV6-1; cdr3_aa: CASRGDQPQHF; cdr3_nt: TGTGCCAGCAGGGGTGATCAGCCCCAGCATTTT
clone_size: -; j_call: TRBJ2-1; d_call: -; v_call: TRBV10-3; cdr3_aa: CALGSIYNEQFF; cdr3_nt: TGTGCCCTAGGGAGCATCTACAATGAGCAGTTCTTC
clone_size: once; j_call: TRBJ1-3; d_call: -; v_call: TRBV5-4; cdr3_aa: CASSLRSEGLGNTIYF; cdr3_nt: TGTGCCAGCAGCTTGAGATCTGAGGGGCTTGGAAACACCATATATTTT
clone_size: -; j_call: TRBJ1-3; d_call: -; v_call: TRBV5-1; cdr3_aa: CASSLGGANGNTIYF; cdr3_nt: TGCGCCAGCAGCTTGGGGGGGGCGAACGGAAACACCATATATTTT
clone_size: -; j_call: TRBJ1-2; d_call: -; v_call: TRBV6-5; cdr3_aa: CATRDTTNYGYTF; cdr3_nt: TGTGCCACCAGGGACACCACTAACTATGGCTACACCTTC
clone_size: few; j_call: TRBJ2-1; d_call: TRBD2; v_call: TRBV19; cdr3_aa: CASSMWGRGSSNEQFF; cdr3_nt: TGTGCCAGTAGTATGTGGGGGAGGGGAAGTAGCAATGAGCAGTTCTTC
clone_size: -; j_call: TRBJ2-3; d_call: TRBD1; v_call: TRBV10-1; cdr3_aa: CASSDGQGSYGDTQYF; cdr3_nt: TGCGCCAGCAGCGACGGACAGGGCTCCTACGGAGATACGCAGTATTTT
clone_size: few; j_call: TRBJ2-2; d_call: -; v_call: TRBV27; cdr3_aa: CASGPRESNTGELFF; cdr3_nt: TGTGCCAGCGGACCAAGGGAGTCCAACACCGGGGAGCTGTTTTTT
clone_size: -; j_call: TRBJ2-2; d_call: -; v_call: TRBV19; cdr3_aa: CASSRRENTGELFF; cdr3_nt: TGTGCCAGTAGTAGGCGAGAGAACACCGGGGAGCTGTTTTTT
clone_size: once; j_call: TRBJ1-6; d_call: -; v_call: TRBV6-5; cdr3_aa: CAARGGAQNSPLHF; cdr3_nt: TGTGCCGCCCGAGGGGGGGCGCAAAACTCACCCCTCCACTTT
clone_size: -; j_call: TRBJ2-3; d_call: -; v_call: TRBV4-2; cdr3_aa: CASSQDSFFEDTQYF; cdr3_nt: TGTGCCAGCAGCCAAGATTCCTTTTTTGAGGATACGCAGTATTTT
clone_size: -; j_call: TRBJ1-1; d_call: -; v_call: TRBV2; cdr3_aa: CASSSSLGAFF; cdr3_nt: TGTGCCAGCAGTAGTAGTTTGGGAGCTTTCTTT